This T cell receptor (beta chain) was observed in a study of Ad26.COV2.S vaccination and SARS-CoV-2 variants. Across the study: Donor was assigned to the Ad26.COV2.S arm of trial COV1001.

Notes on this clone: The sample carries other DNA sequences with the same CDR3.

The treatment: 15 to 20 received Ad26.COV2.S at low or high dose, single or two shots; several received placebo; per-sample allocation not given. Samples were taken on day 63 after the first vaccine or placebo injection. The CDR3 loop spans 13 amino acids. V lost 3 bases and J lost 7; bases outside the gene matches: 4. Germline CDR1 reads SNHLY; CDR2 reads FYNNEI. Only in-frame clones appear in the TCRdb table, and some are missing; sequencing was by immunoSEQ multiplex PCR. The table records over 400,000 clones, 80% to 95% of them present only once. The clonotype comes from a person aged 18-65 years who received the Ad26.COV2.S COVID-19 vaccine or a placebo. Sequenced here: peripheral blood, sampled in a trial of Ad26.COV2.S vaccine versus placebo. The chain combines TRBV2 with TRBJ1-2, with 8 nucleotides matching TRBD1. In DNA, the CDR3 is TGTGCCAGCAGTGATGGACAGGGCCCTGGCTACACCTTC. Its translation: CASSDGQGPGYTF.